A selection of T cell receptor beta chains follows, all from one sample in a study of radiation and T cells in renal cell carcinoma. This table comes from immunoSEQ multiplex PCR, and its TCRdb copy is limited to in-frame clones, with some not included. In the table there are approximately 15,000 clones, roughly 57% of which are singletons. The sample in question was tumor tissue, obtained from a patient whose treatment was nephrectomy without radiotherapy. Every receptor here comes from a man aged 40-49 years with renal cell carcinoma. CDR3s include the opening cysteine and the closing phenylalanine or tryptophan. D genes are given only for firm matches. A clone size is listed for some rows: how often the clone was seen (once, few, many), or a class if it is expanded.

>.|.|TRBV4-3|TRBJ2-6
CASSQGDSSGANVLTF
TGCGCCAGCAGCCAAGGCGACAGCTCTGGGGCCAACGTCCTGACTTTC
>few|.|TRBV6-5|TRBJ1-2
CASSPPLGAGYTF
TGTGCCAGCAGTCCCCCCCTCGGAGCCGGCTACACCTTC
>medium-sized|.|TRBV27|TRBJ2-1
CASRLGEDEQFF
TGTGCCAGCAGGCTGGGGGAGGATGAGCAGTTCTTC
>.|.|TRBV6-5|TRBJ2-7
CASSLDGGAVYEQYF
TGTGCCAGCAGTCTAGATGGGGGCGCGGTCTACGAGCAGTACTTC
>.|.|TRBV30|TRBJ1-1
CALDSGGNTEAFF
TGTGCCTTAGATTCCGGAGGCAACACTGAAGCTTTCTTT
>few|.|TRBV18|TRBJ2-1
CASSPLSSYNEQFF
TGTGCCAGCTCACCACTTAGCTCCTACAATGAGCAGTTCTTC
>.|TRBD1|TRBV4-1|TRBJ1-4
CASSQVDREGEKLFF
TGCGCCAGCAGCCAAGTCGACAGGGAGGGCGAAAAACTGTTTTTT
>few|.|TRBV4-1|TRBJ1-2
CASSQTQSGGVNTF
TGCGCCAGCAGCCAGACCCAGTCGGGGGGAGTTAACACCTTC
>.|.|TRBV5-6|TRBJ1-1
CASSLFRGDGEAFF
TGTGCCAGCAGCTTGTTTCGGGGGGACGGTGAAGCTTTCTTT
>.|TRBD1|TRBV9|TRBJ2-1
CASSARGQEDYYNEQFF
TGTGCCAGCAGCGCCCGGGGACAGGAAGATTACTACAATGAGCAGTTCTTC
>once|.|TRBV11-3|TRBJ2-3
CASSLDGNTDTQYF
TGTGCCAGCAGCTTAGATGGAAACACAGATACGCAGTATTTT
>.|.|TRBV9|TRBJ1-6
CASSQDIGWNSPLHF
TGTGCCAGCAGCCAAGATATAGGGTGGAATTCACCCCTCCACTTT
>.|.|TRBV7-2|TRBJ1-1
CASSLVMGESEAFF
TGTGCCAGCAGCTTAGTAATGGGCGAATCTGAAGCTTTCTTT
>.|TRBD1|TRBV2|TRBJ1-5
CASSGTGANSNQPQHF
TGTGCCAGCAGTGGGACAGGGGCGAATAGCAATCAGCCCCAGCATTTT
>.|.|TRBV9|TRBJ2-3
CASSVGADTQYF
TGTGCCAGCAGCGTCGGAGCAGATACGCAGTATTTT
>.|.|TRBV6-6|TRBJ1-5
CASSYGEAGDNQPQHF
TGTGCCAGCAGTTACGGTGAGGCAGGGGACAATCAGCCCCAGCATTTT
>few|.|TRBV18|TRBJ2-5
CASSPVPESQETQYF
TGTGCCAGCTCACCAGTGCCGGAGAGCCAAGAGACCCAGTACTTC
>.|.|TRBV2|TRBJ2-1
CASSVPSGGGNNEQFF
TGTGCCAGCAGTGTCCCGAGTGGGGGCGGAAACAATGAGCAGTTCTTC
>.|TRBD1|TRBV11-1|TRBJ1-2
CASSRDRDNYGYTF
TGTGCCAGCAGCCGCGACAGGGATAACTATGGCTACACCTTC
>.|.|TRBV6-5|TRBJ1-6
CASSYLGAENSPLHF
TGTGCCAGCAGTTACTTGGGGGCAGAGAATTCACCCCTCCACTTT
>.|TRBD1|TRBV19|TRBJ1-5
CASSRTGAPYSNQPQHF
TGTGCCAGTAGCCGGACAGGGGCACCCTATAGCAATCAGCCCCAGCATTTT
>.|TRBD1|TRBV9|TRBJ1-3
CASSPQGAIGNTIYF
TGTGCCAGCAGCCCCCAGGGGGCTATTGGAAACACCATATATTTT
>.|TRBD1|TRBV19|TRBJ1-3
CASSARTGFNSGNTIYF
TGTGCCAGTAGTGCCCGGACAGGGTTCAACTCTGGAAACACCATATATTTT
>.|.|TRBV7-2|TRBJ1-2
CASSPGGGDNYGYTF
TGTGCCAGCAGCCCCGGGGGTGGGGATAACTATGGCTACACCTTC
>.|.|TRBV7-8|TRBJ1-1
CASSLEAPTPEAFF
TGTGCCAGCAGCTTAGAGGCCCCAACACCCGAAGCTTTCTTT
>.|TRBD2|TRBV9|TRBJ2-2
CASRAGDINTGELFF
TGTGCCAGCAGGGCGGGAGACATAAACACCGGGGAGCTGTTTTTT
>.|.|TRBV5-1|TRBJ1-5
CASSLSGDSNQPQHF
TGCGCCAGCAGCTTGTCAGGGGATAGCAATCAGCCCCAGCATTTT
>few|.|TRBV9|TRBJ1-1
CASSVEDLNTEAFF
TGTGCCAGCAGCGTAGAAGACTTGAACACTGAAGCTTTCTTT
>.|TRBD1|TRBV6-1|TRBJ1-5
CASSGRAEKKQGRDQPQHF
TGTGCCAGCAGTGGGAGGGCTGAGAAAAAACAGGGGAGGGATCAGCCCCAGCATTTT
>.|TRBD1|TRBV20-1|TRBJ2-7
CSAQGAGRQYF
TGCAGTGCTCAGGGGGCGGGGAGGCAGTACTTC
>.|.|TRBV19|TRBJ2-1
CASSPTGVSYNEQFF
TGTGCCAGTAGCCCCACGGGTGTAAGCTACAATGAGCAGTTCTTC
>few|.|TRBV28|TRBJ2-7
CASSSPGYYEQYF
TGTGCCAGCAGCTCGCCCGGGTACTACGAGCAGTACTTC
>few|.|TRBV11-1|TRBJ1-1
CASSLEGNTEAFF
TGTGCCAGCAGCTTGGAGGGAAACACTGAAGCTTTCTTT
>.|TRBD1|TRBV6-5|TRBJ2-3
CAIMDRTTDTQYF
TGTGCCATCATGGACAGGACAACGGATACGCAGTATTTT
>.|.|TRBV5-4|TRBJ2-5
CASSRGTDNSGEQYF
TGTGCCAGCAGCCGTGGGACAGACAACTCGGGGGAGCAGTACTTC
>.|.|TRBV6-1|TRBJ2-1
CASSPPGSLNNEQFF
TGTGCCAGCAGTCCTCCAGGAAGCCTCAACAATGAGCAGTTCTTC
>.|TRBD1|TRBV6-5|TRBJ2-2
CASSYSGQGSTGELFF
TGTGCCAGCAGTTACTCGGGACAGGGGTCCACCGGGGAGCTGTTTTTT
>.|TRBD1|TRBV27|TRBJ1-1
CASDTIQASRGPNTEAFF
TGTGCCAGCGATACGATCCAAGCCTCAAGGGGGCCAAACACTGAAGCTTTCTTT
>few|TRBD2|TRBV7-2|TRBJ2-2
CASSFSGANTGELFF
TGTGCCAGCAGCTTCAGCGGGGCTAACACCGGGGAGCTGTTTTTT
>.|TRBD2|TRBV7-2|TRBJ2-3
CASSRSTSGGGSTDTQYF
TGTGCCAGCAGCCGCTCGACTAGCGGGGGGGGAAGCACAGATACGCAGTATTTT
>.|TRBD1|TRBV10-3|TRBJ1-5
CAISEDRGGQPQHF
TGTGCCATCAGTGAGGACAGGGGAGGTCAGCCCCAGCATTTT
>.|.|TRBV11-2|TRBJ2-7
CASSPSGPSYEQYF
TGTGCCAGCAGCCCCTCCGGGCCATCCTACGAGCAGTACTTC
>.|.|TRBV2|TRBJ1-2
CASKGSHANYGYTF
TGTGCCAGCAAGGGCAGCCACGCTAACTATGGCTACACCTTC
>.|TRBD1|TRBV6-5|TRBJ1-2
CASSQDRRLYYGYTF
TGTGCCAGCAGTCAGGACAGGAGATTATACTATGGCTACACCTTC
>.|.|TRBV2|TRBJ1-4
CASKGQGSTNEKLFF
TGTGCCAGCAAGGGTCAGGGGTCGACTAATGAAAAACTGTTTTTT
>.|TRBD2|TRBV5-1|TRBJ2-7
CASSSQTSGGYEQYF
TGCGCCAGCAGTTCGCAGACTAGCGGGGGGTACGAGCAGTACTTC
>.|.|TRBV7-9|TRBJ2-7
CASSLGGGAGFEQYF
TGTGCCAGCAGCTTAGGAGGGGGGGCAGGGTTTGAGCAGTACTTC
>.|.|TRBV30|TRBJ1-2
CAWSADGRVSGYTF
TGTGCCTGGAGTGCGGACGGTAGAGTCTCAGGCTACACCTTC
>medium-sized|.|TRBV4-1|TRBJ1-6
CASSLVPRSMGDLPSPLHF
TGCGCCAGCAGCCTCGTACCCCGGTCGATGGGGGACCTACCTTCACCCCTCCACTTT
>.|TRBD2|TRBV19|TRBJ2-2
CASSITSGGAWDTGELFF
TGTGCCAGTAGTATTACTAGCGGGGGGGCCTGGGACACCGGGGAGCTGTTTTTT
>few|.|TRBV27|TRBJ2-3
CASSLSSSGYDTQYF
TGTGCCAGCAGTTTATCTTCGTCAGGGTATGATACGCAGTATTTT
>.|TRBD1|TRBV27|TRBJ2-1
CASRPGTAAYNEQFF
TGTGCCAGCAGACCCGGGACAGCAGCTTACAATGAGCAGTTCTTC
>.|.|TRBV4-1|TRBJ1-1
CASSQSWGTEAFF
TGCGCCAGCAGCCAAAGTTGGGGGACTGAAGCTTTCTTT
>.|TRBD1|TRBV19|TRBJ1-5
CASASGGVQPQHF
TGTGCCAGCGCCTCAGGGGGCGTGCAGCCCCAGCATTTT